The rows below give T cell receptor beta chains drawn from one sample of a study of blood T cell repertoires in COVID-19. Produced via immunoSEQ multiplex PCR; TCRdb's table is partial and in-frame only. Of fewer than 200,000 clones listed, 88% were seen once; the top ten hold approximately 9%. The sequencing input was PBMCs or T cells enriched from blood (not recorded which). The receptors stem from a woman in her late teens or twenties who had recovered from COVID-19. Both conserved end residues are part of each CDR3. A D gene is named only where the DNA matches it firmly. Size is stated for part of the rows, as once, few or many counts, or as a class when the clone is expanded.

TRBJ2-5 | TRBD2 | NA | TRBV9 | CAGSTTSGGALETQYF | TGTGCCGGCAGCACCACTAGCGGGGGGGCCTTGGAGACCCAGTACTTC
TRBJ1-1 | TRBD1 | NA | TRBV6-5 | CATRDRVEAFF | TGTGCCACCCGGGACAGGGTCGAAGCTTTCTTT
TRBJ2-4 | NA | NA | TRBV4-3 | CASSQDPPYNRIAKNIQYF | TGCGCCAGCAGCCAAGATCCCCCGTATAACAGGATAGCCAAAAACATTCAGTACTTC
TRBJ2-5 | NA | NA | TRBV19 | CASSTQNYKTVAETQYF | TGTGCCAGTAGTACCCAGAACTATAAGACCGTGGCTGAGACCCAGTACTTC
TRBJ1-4 | TRBD1 | few | TRBV4-3 | CASSQDLDRTEKLFF | TGCGCCAGCAGCCAAGACTTGGACAGGACTGAAAAACTGTTTTTT
TRBJ2-7 | NA | NA | TRBV7-2 | CASSLVTASGYEQYF | TGTGCCAGCAGCTTAGTGACAGCGTCAGGGTACGAGCAGTACTTC
TRBJ2-2 | TRBD1 | NA | TRBV18 | CASSPMRGQDTGELFF | TGTGCCAGCTCACCAATGAGGGGGCAGGACACCGGGGAGCTGTTTTTT
TRBJ1-5 | NA | NA | TRBV27 | CASSSITTPGPDQPQHF | TGTGCCAGCAGTTCAATAACCACCCCAGGGCCGGATCAGCCCCAGCATTTT
TRBJ1-5 | NA | NA | TRBV28 | CASSSPGGRDISNQPQHF | TGTGCCAGCAGTTCCCCCGGTGGGCGCGATATAAGCAATCAGCCCCAGCATTTT
TRBJ1-2 | TRBD1 | few | TRBV3-1/TRBV3-2 | CASSQYAGQSEKNYGYTF | TGTGCCAGCAGCCAGTACGCGGGACAGTCTGAAAAGAACTATGGCTACACCTTC
TRBJ2-1 | TRBD2 | NA | TRBV7-8 | CASSLEFVSSGISFDEQFF | TGTGCCAGCAGCTTAGAATTCGTTTCGAGCGGGATAAGTTTTGATGAGCAGTTCTTC
TRBJ1-1 | NA | once | TRBV7-8 | CASSSQSGGGTEAFF | TGTGCCAGCAGCTCCCAGTCGGGGGGGGGCACTGAAGCTTTCTTT
TRBJ2-3 | NA | few | TRBV5-8 | CASSLASGAATQYF | TGTGCCAGCAGCTTGGCCTCTGGGGCTGCTACGCAGTATTTT
TRBJ1-5 | NA | once | TRBV5-1 | CASSLAGMNNQPQHF | TGCGCCAGCAGCTTGGCCGGGATGAACAATCAGCCCCAGCATTTT
TRBJ1-4 | TRBD1 | few | TRBV3-1/TRBV3-2 | CASSQLTGDEKLFF | TGTGCCAGCAGCCAACTCACAGGGGATGAAAAACTGTTTTTT
TRBJ1-1 | TRBD1 | NA | TRBV19 | CASSIGQGYTEAFF | TGTGCCAGTAGTATAGGACAGGGGTACACTGAAGCTTTCTTT
TRBJ2-5 | TRBD2 | NA | TRBV19 | CASSIPLAGQETQYF | TGTGCCAGTAGTATTCCATTAGCGGGGCAAGAGACCCAGTACTTC
TRBJ1-4 | NA | once | TRBV4-1 | CASSQDAGRNEKLFF | TGCGCCAGCAGCCAAGATGCGGGACGCAATGAAAAACTGTTTTTT
TRBJ1-5 | NA | many | TRBV5-5 | CASSLKGGDGVGQPQHF | TGTGCCAGCAGCTTGAAAGGAGGGGACGGCGTGGGTCAGCCCCAGCATTTT
TRBJ1-1 | TRBD1 | NA | TRBV6-2/TRBV6-3 | CASSWTGGGTEAFF | TGTGCCAGCAGTTGGACAGGGGGAGGTACTGAAGCTTTCTTT
TRBJ2-2 | TRBD2 | NA | TRBV27 | CASKGLAGAAERTGELFF | TGTGCCAGCAAGGGACTAGCGGGAGCCGCTGAGAGGACCGGGGAGCTGTTTTTT
TRBJ2-3 | TRBD2 | NA | TRBV7-9 | CASSPPLAGRDTQYF | TGTGCCAGCAGCCCCCCACTAGCGGGGAGAGATACGCAGTATTTT
TRBJ2-7 | NA | once | TRBV28 | CASSLGRELYEQYF | TGTGCCAGCAGTTTAGGCCGGGAGTTGTACGAGCAGTACTTC
TRBJ2-7 | NA | once | TRBV6-5 | CASSYSGRGFYEQYF | TGTGCCAGCAGTTACTCGGGACGGGGGTTCTACGAGCAGTACTTC
TRBJ2-2 | TRBD1 | NA | TRBV7-9 | CASSPGTGRTGELFF | TGTGCCAGCAGCCCCGGGACAGGGAGGACCGGGGAGCTGTTTTTT
TRBJ1-3 | TRBD1 | few | TRBV2 | CASSLGTGGISGNTIYF | TGTGCCAGCAGTCTAGGGACAGGGGGCATATCTGGAAACACCATATATTTT
TRBJ1-2 | NA | once | TRBV11-2 | CASRTVGGITF | TGTGCCAGCAGAACTGTGGGGGGAATCACCTTC
TRBJ2-7 | NA | NA | TRBV4-3 | CASSQDLGSPFTF | TGCGCCAGCAGCCAAGATCTCGGGAGTCCCTTTACCTTC
TRBJ1-1 | NA | NA | TRBV28 | CASSMGPEDTEAFF | TGTGCCAGCAGCATGGGGCCTGAGGACACTGAAGCTTTCTTT
TRBJ2-1 | TRBD2 | NA | TRBV2 | CASSGQREVNEQFF | TGTGCCAGCAGCGGCCAGCGGGAGGTAAATGAGCAGTTCTTC
TRBJ1-2 | TRBD1 | NA | TRBV18 | CASSSGTGQYGYTF | TGTGCCAGCTCATCAGGGACAGGACAGTATGGCTACACCTTC
TRBJ2-2 | NA | NA | TRBV27 | CASSRGRAGELFF | TGTGCCAGCAGTAGGGGGAGGGCCGGGGAGCTGTTTTTT
TRBJ2-7 | TRBD2 | NA | TRBV19 | CASSSGGSYEQYF | TGTGCCAGTAGTAGCGGGGGCTCCTACGAGCAGTACTTC
TRBJ2-7 | NA | NA | TRBV7-8 | CASSYGAPEQYF | TGTGCCAGCAGCTATGGGGCGCCCGAGCAGTACTTC
TRBJ1-6 | TRBD1 | NA | TRBV19 | CASGEQGTYNSPLHF | TGTGCCAGCGGGGAACAGGGGACCTATAATTCACCCCTCCACTTT
TRBJ1-2 | NA | NA | TRBV28 | CASTPPRRRFDRGYTF | TGTGCCAGCACTCCCCCTAGGAGGAGGTTTGATCGAGGCTACACCTTC
TRBJ1-4 | NA | NA | TRBV7-9 | CASSFGGMNEKLFF | TGTGCCAGCAGCTTTGGAGGGATGAATGAAAAACTGTTTTTT
TRBJ1-2 | NA | NA | TRBV19 | CASSIQTGYGYTF | TGTGCCAGTAGTATTCAAACGGGGTATGGCTACACCTTC
TRBJ1-1 | TRBD1 | NA | TRBV19 | CAIRTGGLEAFF | TGTGCGATCCGGACAGGGGGATTGGAAGCTTTCTTT
TRBJ2-1 | TRBD1 | NA | TRBV6-6 | CASSYPGQGNINEQFF | TGTGCCAGCAGTTACCCGGGACAGGGTAATATCAATGAGCAGTTCTTC
TRBJ2-2 | NA | once | TRBV13 | CASSFMAAGGNTGELFF | TGTGCCAGCAGCTTCATGGCAGCCGGGGGGAACACCGGGGAGCTGTTTTTT
TRBJ1-2 | NA | NA | TRBV6-1 | CASSEAGTPYGYTF | TGTGCCAGCAGTGAAGCCGGGACACCCTATGGCTACACCTTC
TRBJ2-7 | TRBD1 | NA | TRBV2 | CASSDSGGEQYF | TGTGCCAGCAGTGATTCAGGGGGCGAGCAGTACTTC
TRBJ2-1 | TRBD2 | NA | TRBV29-1 | CSVEGETSGAYNEQFF | TGCAGCGTTGAGGGAGAAACTAGCGGGGCCTACAATGAGCAGTTCTTC
TRBJ2-7 | NA | NA | TRBV23-1 | CASSQPGRRDSYEQYF | TGCGCCAGCAGTCAACCGGGTCGCAGGGACTCCTACGAGCAGTACTTC
TRBJ2-7 | TRBD1 | NA | TRBV5-6 | CASSGGWDREFYEQYF | TGTGCCAGCTCAGGGGGTTGGGACAGGGAATTCTACGAGCAGTACTTC
TRBJ2-3 | TRBD2 | NA | TRBV7-9 | CASSLLGLAGGISTDTQYF | TGTGCCAGCAGCTTACTAGGGCTAGCGGGGGGCATAAGCACAGATACGCAGTATTTT
TRBJ2-5 | TRBD1 | NA | TRBV7-6 | CASSLGQGPPPPQETQYF | TGTGCCAGCAGCTTAGGACAGGGACCCCCGCCGCCACAAGAGACCCAGTACTTC
TRBJ1-2 | TRBD1 | NA | TRBV4-1 | CASSQAGGTGLVGYTF | TGCGCCAGCAGCCAAGCTGGGGGGACAGGGCTGGTTGGCTACACCTTC
TRBJ1-2 | NA | NA | TRBV5-5 | CASSLTEFYGYTF | TGTGCCAGCAGCTTGACGGAGTTCTATGGCTACACCTTC